The clone carrying this T cell receptor beta chain was observed many times. The antigen is not known. This sample was taken from a study of T cells after yellow fever vaccination. Turning to the study itself: It was SMART-Seq v4 Ultra Low Input that prepared the fractions with low cell numbers. Findings and caveats of the study: FACS-sorted repertoires could harbor abundant contaminating bulk-population clonotypes.

Germline V CDR1 and CDR2: SQVTM, ANQGSEA. After removal of 4 bases from V and 0 bases from J, the junction contained 10 bases not matched to a gene. The CDR3 totals 17 residues. As TCR cDNA was made by 5'RACE template switching, a universal primer site and UMIs were added. TCRdb recomputed calls from the 5' RACE reads with MiXCR, one row per CDR3 protein. The profile covers about 110,000 distinct CDR3 sequences, with approximately 8.4% appearing a single time and over 25% taken by the ten largest. The chain joins TRBV29-1 to TRBJ2-4, with TRBD1 matching 9 bases. The starting material was CD8+ T cells sorted from PBMCs, obtained 45 days after the yellow fever booster vaccination. This clonotype originated in a man aged 30 to 39 who received the YFV17D yellow fever vaccine. The DNA of the CDR3 is TGCAGCGTTGGTCCCGGGACAGGGAATTTAGCCAAAAACATTCAGTACTTC. Protein product: CSVGPGTGNLAKNIQYF.